A single sample is the source of the 24 T cell receptor beta chains below, sequenced in a study of blood T cells in healthy people across ages. Alongside a J-beta primer mix, a sample-barcoded 5' primer served in a second PCR lasting roughly 6 to 11 cycles. TCRdb re-derived calls from the 5' RACE reads in MiXCR, one entry per CDR3 protein. The sample lists roughly 1.6 million distinct CDR3 sequences, around 36% occurring once. The sequencing input was blood. These receptors were taken from a woman aged 30 to 39 in good health.

The V gene is TRBV4-1, the J gene TRBJ2-7; D is possibly TRBD1 (6 bases). V was clipped by 1 base and J by 11 bases, with 18 bases between them. This CDR3 spans 14 amino acids. Looked up from germline, CDR1 is MGHRA and CDR2 is YSYEKL. CDR3 nucleotide sequence: TGCGCCAGCAGCCAAGGGGTTCCGCAAGGGGACAAGTACTTC. Translated: CASSQGVPQGDKYF.

This clonotype was seen more than once but under ten times. The chain couples TRBV4-1 to TRBJ2-7; 16 positions match TRBD2. This CDR3 region has 17 residues. The germline V gene encodes CDR1 MGHRA and CDR2 YSYEKL. V gave up 0 bases and J gave up 9 bases; unmatched junction bases: 8. CDR3 coding DNA: TGCGCCAGCAGCCAAGATCCCGGGACTAGCGGGAGGGGCGGGCAGTACTTC. This codes for CASSQDPGTSGRGGQYF.

CDR3 region: CASRVGGEYNEQFF. CDR3 sequence (DNA): TGCGCCAGCCGCGTCGGGGGGGAGTACAATGAGCAGTTCTTC. The rearrangement links TRBV5-1 to TRBJ2-1, with 8 positions matching TRBD2. The length of the CDR3 is 14 residues. V shed 7 bases, J shed 4 bases, and the junction held 7 bases outside the gene matches. Looked up from germline, CDR1 is SGHRS and CDR2 is YFSETQ.

V is TRBV6-9 and J is TRBJ1-1; TRBD1 might be the D (6 bases). With 6 bases removed from V and 8 bases from J, the gap between germline ends came to 16 bases. This CDR3 contains 13 residues. The V gene's germline CDR1 is MNHGY and CDR2 SVAAGI. The CDR3 is CASSDRTATEAFF. DNA of the CDR3: TGTGCCAGCAGCGACCGGACAGCTACCGAAGCTTTCTTT.

V gene TRBV3-1 combines with J gene TRBJ2-5, with D hard to call. The ends were cut back, 8 bases at V and 3 bases at J, with 7 bases in the middle. The CDR3 loop spans 11 amino acids. The V gene's germline CDR1 is LGHDT and CDR2 YNNKEL (reference sequence). The CDR3 DNA follows: TGTGCCAGCTTACTAAAAGAGACCCAGTACTTC. Translating it yields CASLLKETQYF.

The CDR3 DNA reads TGTGCCAGCGGCTCCGTCCCGGGACTAGCGGGAGGGCCAGATACGCAGTATTTT. The encoded protein is CASGSVPGLAGGPDTQYF. The chain links TRBV27 to TRBJ2-3; 16 nucleotides align to TRBD2. The CDR3 is 18 residues long. Germline CDR1 reads MNHEY; CDR2 reads SMNVEV (reference sequence). Germline trimming cut 8 bases from V and 4 bases from J; bases unmatched to any gene: 12.

The chain combines TRBV6-1 with TRBJ2-2; 8 bases align to TRBD1. With 3 bases clipped from V and 4 bases from J, the junction kept 4 bases outside the gene matches. This CDR3 contains 15 residues. Germline values: CDR1 MNHNS, CDR2 SASEGT. CDR3: CASSEHTGGTGELFF. The CDR3 DNA reads TGTGCCAGCAGTGAGCATACAGGGGGCACCGGGGAGCTGTTTTTT.

This chain links TRBV27 with TRBJ2-3; TRBD1 aligns across 8 bases. The CDR3 has 15 amino acids. With 3 bases clipped from V and 0 bases from J, the junction kept 2 bases outside the gene matches. CDR1 and CDR2 from the germline V gene are MNHEY and SMNVEV (reference sequence). Here the CDR3 reads CASSFQGASTDTQYF. CDR3 in DNA: TGTGCCAGCAGTTTTCAGGGGGCGAGCACAGATACGCAGTATTTT.

This clonotype was found many times. The V and J genes are TRBV7-9 and TRBJ2-7; D ambiguous. Trimming removed 5 bases from V and 7 bases from J, with 15 bases in between. Germline CDR1 and CDR2: SEHNR and FQNEAQ (reference sequence). There are 13 residues in the CDR3. The CDR3 spells CASSVVATGEQYF. In nucleotides, the CDR3 is TGTGCCAGCAGCGTTGTAGCAACCGGAGAGCAGTACTTC. Based on the CDR3 plus reference TRBV7-9 and TRBJ2-7, the full variable domain is DTGVSQNPRHKITKRGQNVTFRCDPISEHNRLYWYRQTLGQGPEFLTYFQNEAQLEKSRLLSDRFSAERPKGSFSTLEIQRTEQGDSAMYLCASSVVATGEQYFGPGTRLTVT.

This clonotype came up many times. The V call is TRBV4-2, the J call TRBJ2-5; 10 bases fit TRBD2. Germline V gene data show CDR1 as LGHNA and CDR2 as YNFKEQ. The CDR3 is 18 residues long. Trimming took 0 bases from V and 6 from J; bases not matched to a gene: 13. The CDR3 sequence is CASSQDGQAGGLRKTQYF. In nucleotides, the CDR3 is TGTGCCAGCAGCCAAGATGGGCAAGCGGGGGGGCTAAGGAAGACCCAGTACTTC.

The chain combines TRBV2 with TRBJ2-2, with a weak D call TRBD1 (6 bases). The germline V and J ends were trimmed by 4 bases and 1 base, with 28 bases remaining between them. The CDR3 totals 21 residues. Germline assignment: CDR1 SNHLY and CDR2 FYNNEI. CDR3 nucleotides: TGTGCCAGCAGTGGGACAGCTAAAGACCCAGGTTGGGTCCTGAACACCGGGGAGCTGTTTTTT. Amino acids: CASSGTAKDPGWVLNTGELFF.

The genes are TRBV30 and TRBJ2-3, with unresolved D. CDR1 GTSNPN and CDR2 SVGIG come from the germline V gene (reference sequence). This CDR3 region has 12 residues. This CDR3 reads CAWSGPVDTQYF. DNA of the CDR3: TGTGCTTGGTCCGGGCCGGTAGATACGCAGTATTTT.

This clonotype was counted many times. The CDR3 bases are TGCGCCAGCAGCTTCCAACAGGGGTCTAATGAAAAACTGTTTTTT. Amino acid sequence: CASSFQQGSNEKLFF. This chain uses TRBV5-1 with TRBJ1-4; 7 nucleotides line up with TRBD1. V was pared by 2 bases and J by 3 bases, with 4 bases of the junction left unmatched. Germline V lookup: CDR1 SGHRS, CDR2 YFSETQ. CDR3 size: 15 residues.

The chain has TRBV5-1 and TRBJ2-7; no clear D gene. The CDR3 sequence is 16 residues long. CDR1 is SGHRS and CDR2 is YFSETQ in the germline V gene. V lost 4 bases and J 0 bases, leaving 17 bases between the germline ends. The CDR3 here is CASSLGMGTTSYEQYF. The CDR3 nucleotides read TGCGCCAGCAGCCTTGGTATGGGTACTACCTCCTACGAGCAGTACTTC.

The chain's CDR3 is CASLGTGGQETQYF. The CDR3 nucleotides read TGTGCCAGCTTGGGAACAGGGGGCCAAGAGACCCAGTACTTC. The rearrangement joins TRBV18 to TRBJ2-5, with 8 bases matching TRBD1. J gave up 1 base and V 7 bases, and 5 bases lay outside the gene matches. The germline V gene encodes CDR1 KGHSH and CDR2 LQKENI. The CDR3 spans 14 residues.

V is TRBV10-2 and J is TRBJ2-3; D uncertain. Per the germline V gene, CDR1 is WSHSY and CDR2 is SAAADI. The CDR3 runs 14 residues. V dropped 7 bases and J dropped 2 bases, with 13 bases sitting between them. CDR3 sequence (DNA): TGCGCCAGCAAGAAGGGTGTGGACACAGATACGCAGTATTTT. Translation gives CASKKGVDTDTQYF.

As regards this clonotype: Relative to the germline gene, one junction end is altered; a read error may explain this. The genes are TRBV4-1 and TRBJ2-7, with 8 bases matching TRBD1. The germline CDR1 and CDR2 sequences are MGHRA and YSYEKL. The CDR3 is 16 amino acids. CDR3 sequence: CASSSSMGTGSYEQYF. The CDR3 DNA reads TGTGCCAGCAGCTCCTCAATGGGGACAGGCAGCTACGAGCAGTACTTC.

The chain employs TRBV7-9 and TRBJ1-2; no clear D gene. V gave up 0 bases and J gave up 6 bases, with 5 bases separating them. Per the germline V gene, CDR1 is SEHNR and CDR2 is FQNEAQ (reference sequence). The CDR3 totals 12 residues. The CDR3, as DNA: TGTGCCAGCAGCTTAGCAGAGGATGGCTACACCTTC. Protein sequence: CASSLAEDGYTF. Using reference TRBV7-9 and TRBJ1-2 for the parts outside the CDR3, the full variable domain is DTGVSQNPRHKITKRGQNVTFRCDPISEHNRLYWYRQTLGQGPEFLTYFQNEAQLEKSRLLSDRFSAERPKGSFSTLEIQRTEQGDSAMYLCASSLAEDGYTFGSGTRLTVV.

The rearrangement uses TRBV13 and TRBJ2-3; no definite D call. Looked up from germline, CDR1 is PRHDT and CDR2 is FYEKMQ (reference sequence). This CDR3 is built from 16 residues. Trimming removed 0 bases at V and 2 bases at J, with 12 bases between. CDR3 nucleotide sequence: TGTGCCAGCAGCTTAGGTTCAAACACGAACACAGATACGCAGTATTTT. Translating it yields CASSLGSNTNTDTQYF.

This clonotype appeared a few times. J is TRBJ2-5 and V is TRBV10-3; D ambiguous. The germline V gene encodes CDR1 ENHRY and CDR2 SYGVKD. The CDR3 sequence is 15 residues long. With 0 bases removed from V and 4 bases from J, the gap between germline ends came to 12 bases. The CDR3 loop reads CAISESSVGRETQYF. CDR3 nucleotides: TGTGCCATCAGTGAGTCGAGCGTCGGTCGAGAGACCCAGTACTTC.

Notes on this clonotype: At one end the junction does not follow the germline gene, possibly because of a read error. The V and J genes are TRBV20-1 and TRBJ2-2; 7 nucleotides line up with TRBD2. CDR3 length: 14 residues. Germline assignment: CDR1 DFQATT and CDR2 SNEGSKA (reference sequence). For the CDR3, the DNA is TGCAGTGCTAGGGGGGGGTTGAACACCGAGGAGCTGTTTTTT. Its translation is CSARGGLNTEELFF.

This clonotype has a handful of counts. V usage is TRBV5-6 and J usage is TRBJ1-2, with a weak D call TRBD1 (5 bases). Trimming cost V 3 bases and J 7 bases, with 13 bases left between them. The CDR3 contains 13 residues. CDR1 is SGHDT, CDR2 YYEEEE, per germline. The CDR3: CASSWPGAGGYTF. DNA of the CDR3: TGTGCCAGCAGCTGGCCTGGGGCTGGTGGCTACACCTTC.

This clonotype turned up a few times. The CDR3 region is CASIKDRGHGYTF. In DNA form, the CDR3 reads TGTGCCAGCATTAAAGACAGGGGCCATGGCTACACCTTC. The chain uses TRBV6-1 and TRBJ1-2; 8 bases agree with TRBD1. Germline V gene lookup returns CDR1 MNHNS and CDR2 SASEGT. The CDR3 is 13 residues long. With 7 bases clipped from V and 6 bases from J, the junction kept 7 bases outside the gene matches.

The chain combines TRBV4-1 with TRBJ2-1; 7 nucleotides match TRBD2. Germline lookup yields CDR1 MGHRA and CDR2 YSYEKL. V shed 3 bases and J 9 bases; nucleotides not matched to a gene: 17. The length of the CDR3 is 17 residues. The DNA for the CDR3 is TGCGCCAGCAGCCATCCCGCTAGCGGACCGCGATCGGGTGAGCAGTTCTTC. Amino acid sequence: CASSHPASGPRSGEQFF.